This section outlines one T cell receptor (beta chain) sequence together with its context. The sample is drawn from a study of identifying expanded T cells in peripheral blood. Here immunoSEQ multiplex PCR was the method, and the copy in TCRdb shows in-frame clones only, minus some. The sample holds about 100,000 clones, around 85% seen once. The receptor's source is a person between 18 and 75 years old in good health. Sequencing input: blood.

The CDR3 DNA sequence: TGTGCCAGCTCACCAACAGGGGGGAATTCACCCCTCCACTTT. Protein: CASSPTGGNSPLHF. The chain combines TRBV18 with TRBJ1-6; 8 nucleotides line up with TRBD1. Germline V CDR1 and CDR2: KGHSH, LQKENI. The CDR3 runs 14 residues. Trimming took 2 bases from V and 7 from J; bases not matched to a gene: 1.